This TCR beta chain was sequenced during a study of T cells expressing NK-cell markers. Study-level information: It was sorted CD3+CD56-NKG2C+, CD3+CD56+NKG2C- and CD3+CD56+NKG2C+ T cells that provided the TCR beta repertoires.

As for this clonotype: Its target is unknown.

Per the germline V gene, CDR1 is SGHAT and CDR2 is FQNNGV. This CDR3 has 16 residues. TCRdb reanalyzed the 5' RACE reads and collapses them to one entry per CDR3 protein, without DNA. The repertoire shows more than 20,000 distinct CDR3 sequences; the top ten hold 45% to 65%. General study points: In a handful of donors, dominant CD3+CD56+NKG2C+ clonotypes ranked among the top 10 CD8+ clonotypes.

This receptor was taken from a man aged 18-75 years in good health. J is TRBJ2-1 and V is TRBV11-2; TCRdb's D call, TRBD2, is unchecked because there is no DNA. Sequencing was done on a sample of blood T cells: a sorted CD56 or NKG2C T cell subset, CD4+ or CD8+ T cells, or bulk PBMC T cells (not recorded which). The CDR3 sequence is CASSLLTSGAYNEQFF.